Here is one T cell receptor (beta chain) with its context. Original handling: Amplified reference gene primers provided the basis for estimating nucleated cell counts. Sequencing was performed with immunoSEQ multiplex PCR; in TCRdb, only in-frame clones are kept and a portion is missing. V and J calls and clone size are copied from that table; D and trimming were computed from the DNA. The table lists approximately 77,000 clones, approximately 85% of them singletons, with 9.6% in the top ten. The data belong to a study of blood T cell repertoires in COVID-19. For the study at large: There were acute and convalescent COVID-19 samples, and they came from the United States, Italy and Spain. PBMCs, B-cell-depleted T cells, or T cells provided the cDNA or gDNA that made up the material.

Enrolment of Seattle patients took place during active infection, and they were followed longitudinally. This CDR3 region has 14 residues. The sequencing sample was made of peripheral blood. The TCR comes from a man over 45 with COVID-19, enrolled during active disease. The chain joins TRBV21-1 to TRBJ2-7; TRBD2, the table's D call, lacks a check against the DNA. TRBV21-1 is termed a pseudogene. DNA for the CDR3: TGTGCCAGCAGCGGGCGGGGGGACTCCTACGAGCAGTACTTC. Residues: CASSGRGDSYEQYF.